The clone carrying this TCR beta chain was observed many times. No antigen is known for it. The data were taken from a study of T cell repertoires in cytomegalovirus infection. About the study: Well-studied HLA-B-restricted CMV epitopes were used in the study alongside recently identified HLA-C-restricted ones. The public TCR beta signatures pointed to both CMV infection and matching HLA type. Whole-study results and caveats: Predominance within the ex vivo response was attributable to HLA-C-restricted CMV-specific TCR beta clonotypes. Totalled public TCR beta family frequency picked out people who carried CMV plus the relevant HLA.

Germline V CDR1 and CDR2: SGHTA, FQGNSA. The CDR3 consists of 13 residues. With 1 base removed from V and 4 bases from J, the gap between germline ends came to 7 bases. TCRdb redid the calling of the reads with MiXCR, one entry per CDR3 protein. The sample holds fewer than 650,000 distinct CDR3 sequences, 40% seen once. This chain joins TRBV7-2 and TRBJ2-5; D call uncertain. The receptor's source is a human donor in good health (CMV status not recorded). Some clones in this sample may be carry-over from other donors' samples. The sequencing here drew on cultured PBMCs, taken from culture after CMV antigen stimulation. The CDR3, as DNA: TGTGCCAGCAGCTTAGTGCTAGGAGAGACCCAGTACTTC. This translates into CASSLVLGETQYF.